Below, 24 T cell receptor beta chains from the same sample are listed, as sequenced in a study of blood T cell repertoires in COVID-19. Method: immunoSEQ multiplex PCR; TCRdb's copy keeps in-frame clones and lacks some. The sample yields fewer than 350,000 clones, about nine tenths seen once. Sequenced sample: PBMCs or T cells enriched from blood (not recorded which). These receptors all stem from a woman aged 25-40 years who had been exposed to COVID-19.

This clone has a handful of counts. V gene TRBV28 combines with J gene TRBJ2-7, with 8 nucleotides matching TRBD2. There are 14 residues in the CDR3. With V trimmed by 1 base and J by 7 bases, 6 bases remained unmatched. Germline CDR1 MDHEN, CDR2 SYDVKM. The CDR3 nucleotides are TGTGCCAGCAGTTTATTTGGCGGGGGGAGGGAGCAGTACTTC. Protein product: CASSLFGGGREQYF.

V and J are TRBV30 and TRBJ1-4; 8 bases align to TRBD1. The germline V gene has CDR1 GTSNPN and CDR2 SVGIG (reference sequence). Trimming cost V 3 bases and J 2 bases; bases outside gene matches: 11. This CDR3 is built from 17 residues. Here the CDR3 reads CAWRDRGQGATNEKLFF. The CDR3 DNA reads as TGTGCCTGGAGAGACAGGGGCCAGGGGGCGACTAATGAAAAACTGTTTTTT. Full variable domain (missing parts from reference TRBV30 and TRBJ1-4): SQTIHQWPATLVQPVGSPLSLECTVEGTSNPNLYWYRQAAGRGLQLLFYSVGIGQISSEVPQNLSASRPQDRQFILSSKKLLLSDSGFYLCAWRDRGQGATNEKLFFGSGTQLSVL.

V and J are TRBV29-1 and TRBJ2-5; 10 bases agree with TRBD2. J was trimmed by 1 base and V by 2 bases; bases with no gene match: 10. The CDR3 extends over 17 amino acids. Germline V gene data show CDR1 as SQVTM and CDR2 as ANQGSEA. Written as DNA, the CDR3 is TGCAGCGTTGAAAGGCTAGCGGGAGCGGGCTCCCAAGAGACCCAGTACTTC. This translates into CSVERLAGAGSQETQYF.

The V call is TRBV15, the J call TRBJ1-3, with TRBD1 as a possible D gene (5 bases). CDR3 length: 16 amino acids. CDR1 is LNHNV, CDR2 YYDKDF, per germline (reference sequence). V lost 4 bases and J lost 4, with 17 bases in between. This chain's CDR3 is CATSNYLQGTGNTIYF. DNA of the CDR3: TGTGCCACCAGCAATTATCTGCAGGGAACCGGAAACACCATATATTTT.

CDR3: CASSLAGSTGGEKLFF. CDR3 in DNA: TGCGCCAGCAGCTTGGCCGGTTCCACAGGTGGTGAAAAACTGTTTTTT. The chain couples TRBV5-1 to TRBJ1-4; D possibly corresponds to TRBD1 (5 bases). The V and J ends lost 0 bases and 7 bases respectively, with 16 bases between them. Looked up from germline, CDR1 is SGHRS and CDR2 is YFSETQ. The CDR3 length is 16 residues.

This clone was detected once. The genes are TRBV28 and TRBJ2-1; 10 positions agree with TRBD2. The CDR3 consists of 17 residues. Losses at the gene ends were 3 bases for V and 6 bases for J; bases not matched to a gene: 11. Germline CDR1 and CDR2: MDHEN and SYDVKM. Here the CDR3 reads CASSFPLLAGVGNEQFF. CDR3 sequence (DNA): TGTGCCAGCAGTTTCCCTCTTCTAGCGGGAGTGGGCAATGAGCAGTTCTTC. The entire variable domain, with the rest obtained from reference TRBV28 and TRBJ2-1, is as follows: DVKVTQSSRYLVKRTGEKVFLECVQDMDHENMFWYRQDPGLGLRLIYFSYDVKMKEKGDIPEGYSVSREKKERFSLILESASTNQTSMYLCASSFPLLAGVGNEQFFGPGTRLTVL.

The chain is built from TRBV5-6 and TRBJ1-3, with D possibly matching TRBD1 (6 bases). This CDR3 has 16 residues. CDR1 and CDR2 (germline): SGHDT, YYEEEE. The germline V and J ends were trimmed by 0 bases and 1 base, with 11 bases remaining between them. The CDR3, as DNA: TGTGCCAGCAGCTTGGACAGGGCCCGTTCTGGAAACACCATATATTTT. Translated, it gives CASSLDRARSGNTIYF.

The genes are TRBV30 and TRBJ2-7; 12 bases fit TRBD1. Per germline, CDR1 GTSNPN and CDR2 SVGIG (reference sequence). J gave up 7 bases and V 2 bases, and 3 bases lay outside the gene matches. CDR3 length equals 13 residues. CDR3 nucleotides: TGTGCCTGGAGTAGGGACAGGGGGCAAGAGCAGTACTTC. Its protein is CAWSRDRGQEQYF.

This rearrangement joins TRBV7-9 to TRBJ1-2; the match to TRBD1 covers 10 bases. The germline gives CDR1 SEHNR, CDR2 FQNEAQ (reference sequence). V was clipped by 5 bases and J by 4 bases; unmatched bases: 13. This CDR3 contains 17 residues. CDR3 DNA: TGTGCCAGCAGCGAAAGTCCGGTGACAGGGGGCTCCTATGGCTACACCTTC. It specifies CASSESPVTGGSYGYTF.

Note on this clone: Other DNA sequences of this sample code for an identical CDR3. The CDR3, as DNA: TGTGCCAGCAGCTTGGGGCAGGGTCAGCCCCAGCATTTT. Protein product: CASSLGQGQPQHF. The chain has TRBV7-9 and TRBJ1-5; a weak D match, TRBD1 (5 bases). The CDR3 sequence is 13 residues long. V shed 3 bases and J shed 6 bases, with 9 bases lying between them. Germline lookup yields CDR1 SEHNR and CDR2 FQNEAQ (reference sequence). The entire variable domain, with the rest obtained from reference TRBV7-9 and TRBJ1-5, is as follows: DTGVSQNPRHKITKRGQNVTFRCDPISEHNRLYWYRQTLGQGPEFLTYFQNEAQLEKSRLLSDRFSAERPKGSFSTLEIQRTEQGDSAMYLCASSLGQGQPQHFGDGTRLSIL.

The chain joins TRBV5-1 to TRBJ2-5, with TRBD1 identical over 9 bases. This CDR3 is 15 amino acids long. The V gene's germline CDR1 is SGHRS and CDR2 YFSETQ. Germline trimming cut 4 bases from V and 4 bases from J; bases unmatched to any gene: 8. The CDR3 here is CASSDPGQGGETQYF. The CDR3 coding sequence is TGCGCCAGCAGCGACCCGGGACAGGGAGGAGAGACCCAGTACTTC.

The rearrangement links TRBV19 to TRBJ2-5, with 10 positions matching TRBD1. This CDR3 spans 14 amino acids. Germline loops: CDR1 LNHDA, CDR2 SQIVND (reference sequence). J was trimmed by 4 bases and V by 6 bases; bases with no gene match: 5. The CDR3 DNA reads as TGTGCCAGTAGGCAGACAGGGGGCTTAGAGACCCAGTACTTC. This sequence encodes CASRQTGGLETQYF. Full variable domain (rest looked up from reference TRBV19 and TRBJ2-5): DGGITQSPKYLFRKEGQNVTLSCEQNLNHDAMYWYRQDPGQGLRLIYYSQIVNDFQKGDIAEGYSVSREKKESFPLTVTSAQKNPTAFYLCASRQTGGLETQYFGPGTRLLVL.

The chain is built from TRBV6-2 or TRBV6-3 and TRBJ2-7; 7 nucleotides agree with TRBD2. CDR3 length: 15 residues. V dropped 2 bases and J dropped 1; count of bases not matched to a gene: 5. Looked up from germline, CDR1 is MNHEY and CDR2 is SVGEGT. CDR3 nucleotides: TGTGCCAGCAGTTACCAGGGAGGGAGGTCCTACGAGCAGTACTTC. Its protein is CASSYQGGRSYEQYF.

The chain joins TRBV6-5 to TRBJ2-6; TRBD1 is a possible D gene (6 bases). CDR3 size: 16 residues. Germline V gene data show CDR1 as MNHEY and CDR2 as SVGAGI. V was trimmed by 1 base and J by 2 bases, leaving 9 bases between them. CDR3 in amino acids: CASSYFYRAGANVLTF. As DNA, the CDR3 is TGTGCCAGCAGTTACTTCTACAGGGCTGGGGCCAACGTCCTGACTTTC.

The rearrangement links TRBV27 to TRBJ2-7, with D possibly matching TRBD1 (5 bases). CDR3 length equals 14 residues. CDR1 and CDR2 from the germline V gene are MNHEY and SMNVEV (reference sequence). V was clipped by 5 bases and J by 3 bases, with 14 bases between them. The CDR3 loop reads CASSMTATDYEQYF. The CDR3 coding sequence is TGTGCCAGCAGTATGACAGCGACCGACTACGAGCAGTACTTC.

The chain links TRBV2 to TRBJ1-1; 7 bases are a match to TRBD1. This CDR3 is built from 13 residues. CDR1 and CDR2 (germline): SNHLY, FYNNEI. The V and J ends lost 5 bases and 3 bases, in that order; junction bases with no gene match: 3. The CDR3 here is CASSSTGDTEAFF. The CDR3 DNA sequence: TGTGCCAGCAGTTCAACAGGGGACACTGAAGCTTTCTTT.

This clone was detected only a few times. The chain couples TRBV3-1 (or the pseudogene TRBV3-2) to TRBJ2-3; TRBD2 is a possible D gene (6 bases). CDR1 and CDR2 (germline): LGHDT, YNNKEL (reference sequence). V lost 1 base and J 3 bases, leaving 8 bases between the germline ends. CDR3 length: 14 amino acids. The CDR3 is CASSQGEVTDTQYF. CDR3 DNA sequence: TGTGCCAGCAGCCAAGGGGAGGTGACAGATACGCAGTATTTT.

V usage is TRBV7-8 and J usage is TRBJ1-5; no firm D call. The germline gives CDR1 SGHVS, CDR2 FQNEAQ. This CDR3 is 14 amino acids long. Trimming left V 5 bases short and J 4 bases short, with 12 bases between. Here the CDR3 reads CASSTRGENQPQHF. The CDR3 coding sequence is TGTGCCAGCAGCACGCGCGGGGAAAATCAGCCCCAGCATTTT.

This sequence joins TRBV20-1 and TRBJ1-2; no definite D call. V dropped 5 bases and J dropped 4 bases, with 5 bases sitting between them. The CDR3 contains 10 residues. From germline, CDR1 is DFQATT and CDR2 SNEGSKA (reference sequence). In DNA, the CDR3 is TGCAGTGCTCCTCTCTATGGCTACACCTTC. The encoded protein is CSAPLYGYTF.

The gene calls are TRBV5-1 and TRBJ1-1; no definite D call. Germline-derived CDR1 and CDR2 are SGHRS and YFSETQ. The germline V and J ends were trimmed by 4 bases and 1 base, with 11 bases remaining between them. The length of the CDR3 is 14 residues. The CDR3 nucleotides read TGCGCCAGCAGCCTCAGTATAACGAACACTGAAGCTTTCTTT. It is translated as CASSLSITNTEAFF.

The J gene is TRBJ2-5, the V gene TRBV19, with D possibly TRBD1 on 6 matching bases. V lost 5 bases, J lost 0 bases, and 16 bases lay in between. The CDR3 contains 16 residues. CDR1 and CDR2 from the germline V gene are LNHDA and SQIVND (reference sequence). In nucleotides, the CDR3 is TGTGCCAGTAGTCTCGGACAGACTTTGTACCAAGAGACCCAGTACTTC. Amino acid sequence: CASSLGQTLYQETQYF. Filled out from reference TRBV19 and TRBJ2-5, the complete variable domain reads DGGITQSPKYLFRKEGQNVTLSCEQNLNHDAMYWYRQDPGQGLRLIYYSQIVNDFQKGDIAEGYSVSREKKESFPLTVTSAQKNPTAFYLCASSLGQTLYQETQYFGPGTRLLVL.

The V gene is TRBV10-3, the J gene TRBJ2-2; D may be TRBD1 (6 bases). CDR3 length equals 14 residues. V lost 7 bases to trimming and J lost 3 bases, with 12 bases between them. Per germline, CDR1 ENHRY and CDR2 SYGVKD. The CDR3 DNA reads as TGTGCCATCACCGCAGGGGTCTACACCGGGGAGCTGTTTTTT. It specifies CAITAGVYTGELFF.

Here the CDR3 DNA reads TGTGCCAGCAGCGTTCCTAGTCAGTTGCTCGGGGACGAGCAGTACTTC. Amino acids: CASSVPSQLLGDEQYF. The V call is TRBV5-5, the J call TRBJ2-7; TRBD2 might be the D (5 bases). Germline CDR1 reads SGHKS; CDR2 reads YYEKEE (reference sequence). The CDR3 sequence is 16 residues long. Trimming removed 4 bases at V and 5 bases at J, with 22 bases between.

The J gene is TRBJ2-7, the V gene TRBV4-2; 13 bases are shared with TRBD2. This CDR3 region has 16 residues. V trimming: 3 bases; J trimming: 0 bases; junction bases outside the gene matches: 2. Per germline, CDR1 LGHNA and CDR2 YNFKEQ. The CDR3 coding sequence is TGTGCCAGCAGCCAGGGGACTAGCGGGGACTCCTACGAGCAGTACTTC. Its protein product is CASSQGTSGDSYEQYF.